The clone carrying this TCR beta chain turned up a few times. No antigen is known for it. In total, each donor contributed a single heparinised blood draw that averaged about 120 mL. Populations isolated by sorting all had purity greater than 95%. The CDR3 loop spans 15 amino acids. The junction had 13 bases not matched to a gene; V was cut back by 6 bases and J by 5 bases. Germline V gene sequence: CDR1 SQVTM, CDR2 ANQGSEA. This sample is drawn from a study of beta chain features in type 1 diabetes. Study-wide context: Researchers looked at 85 million to 110 million sorted cells across all samples. General study findings and limits: People with Type 1 diabetes carried modestly yet significantly shorter TCRB CDR3s in all four CD4+ subsets. Highly expressing activated T cells could be over-counted with a cDNA template.

Sequenced material consisted of expressed TCRB transcripts (all of the isolated RNA was reverse transcribed). The assay was immunoSEQ multiplex PCR, and TCRdb's table has in-frame clones only and misses some. In the table there are a few hundred thousand clones, 15% to 20% of which are singletons. The rearrangement links TRBV29-1 to TRBJ2-4; 7 nucleotides match TRBD1. The sequence derives from a young man with type 1 diabetes. The sample taken for sequencing was naive CD4+ T cells from blood. CDR3 bases: TGCAGCGTCGCATACGCCGGGACAGTCGAAAACATTCAGTACTTC. Encoded protein: CSVAYAGTVENIQYF.